Sequencing of this TCR beta chain was carried out in a study of cytomegalovirus exposure and HLA in healthy donors. Study details: Samples from HLA-typed donors yielded around 79 million unique TCRs in an early data release.

The germline V gene has CDR1 SEHNR and CDR2 FQNEAQ (reference sequence). The CDR3 is 11 amino acids. V shed 5 bases and J shed 6 bases, with 8 bases lying between them. Only a few counts were recorded for this clone. The PCR contained 60 Vbeta and 13 Jbeta primers. Assay: immunoSEQ multiplex PCR; the TCRdb copy retains only in-frame clones and omits some. The repertoire has 99,000 or so clones, 60% to 80% of them found once; the top ten carry under 4%. The sequenced sample was PBMCs. The TCR comes from a man aged 30 to 45 in good health and CMV-seronegative. The chain recombines TRBV7-9 with TRBJ2-7; no clear D. CDR3 sequence: CASSPGTEQYF. The CDR3 DNA is TGTGCCAGCAGCCCCGGTACCGAGCAGTACTTC.